Each of the 15 T cell receptor beta chains below was sequenced from the same sample in a study of shared clonotypes between healthy human individuals. Only in-frame clones appear in the TCRdb table, and some are missing; sequencing was by immunoSEQ multiplex PCR. The table has 980,000 or so clones, 76% seen once. Sequences were obtained from memory CD4+ T cells sorted from blood. The subset is: CD45RA-negative fraction. These receptors were collected from a man aged 18 to 29 in good health.

For this clone: A read error is likely here: a far larger clone is one base away. The identical CDR3 is also encoded by other nucleotide sequences in the sample. V and J are TRBV7-9 and TRBJ2-2; 10 nucleotides align to TRBD2. This CDR3 is 18 amino acids long. In germline, CDR1 is SEHNR, CDR2 FQNEAQ (reference sequence). CDR3 in amino acids: CASSLAPSGGRNTGELFF. The CDR3 DNA follows: TGTGCCAGCAGCTTAGCGCCTAGCGGGGGCCGGAACACCGGGGAGCTATTTTTT. Drawing the rest from reference TRBV7-9 and TRBJ2-2, the complete variable domain is DTGVSQNPRHKITKRGQNVTFRCDPISEHNRLYWYRQTLGQGPEFLTYFQNEAQLEKSRLLSDRFSAERPKGSFSTLEIQRTEQGDSAMYLCASSLAPSGGRNTGELFFGEGSRLTVL.

The chain is built from TRBV4-1 and TRBJ2-3; 8 bases align to TRBD2. Germline CDR1 and CDR2: MGHRA and YSYEKL. The CDR3 spans 19 residues. V was clipped by 1 base and J by 6 bases; unmatched bases: 18. CDR3 DNA sequence: TGCGCCAGCAGCCAAGGACCCCTGGGCGGGGGGCGCCAGTGGGATACGCAGTATTTT. Protein sequence: CASSQGPLGGGRQWDTQYF.

The rearrangement joins TRBV7-2 to TRBJ2-7, with a weak D call TRBD1 (6 bases). V was shortened by 2 bases and J by 1 base, with 9 bases between the two germline ends. This CDR3 has 14 residues. Germline loops: CDR1 SGHTA, CDR2 FQGNSA. This CDR3 is CASSLLGASYEQYF. As DNA, the CDR3 is TGTGCCAGCAGCTTACTGGGGGCGTCCTACGAGCAGTACTTC.

The chain recombines TRBV19 with TRBJ1-5; tentative D call: TRBD1 (5 bases). This CDR3 has 16 residues. V shed 5 bases and J shed 2 bases, with 16 bases lying between them. Germline V gives CDR1 LNHDA, CDR2 SQIVND (reference sequence). The CDR3 DNA reads as TGTGCCAGTAGTGGCGGGGCCGAAGGGGGCAATCAGCCCCAGCATTTT. It translates to CASSGGAEGGNQPQHF.

The gene calls are TRBV10-3 and TRBJ2-7; 14 bases fit TRBD2. The CDR3 has 13 amino acids. Trimming cost V 9 bases and J 4 bases; bases outside gene matches: 2. The germline CDR1 and CDR2 sequences are ENHRY and SYGVKD. CDR3 residues: CAIGLAGGYEQYF. The CDR3, as DNA: TGTGCCATTGGACTAGCGGGAGGTTACGAGCAGTACTTC.

This clone was recorded a few times. A far larger clone is one base from this, pointing to a likely read error. The sample contains more than one DNA sequence encoding this CDR3. The chain links TRBV30 to TRBJ1-1, with no clear D. V shed 1 base and J shed 1 base, with 4 bases lying between them. Germline V lookup: CDR1 GTSNPN, CDR2 SVGIG (reference sequence). CDR3 size: 12 residues. The CDR3 DNA reads TGTGCCTGGAGTGGACAGAACACTGAAGCTTTCTTT. It specifies CAWSGQNTEAFF.

This clone occurred a few times. V usage is TRBV5-1 and J usage is TRBJ2-5; D is possibly TRBD1 (6 bases). Germline V CDR1 and CDR2: SGHRS, YFSETQ. V was shortened by 0 bases and J by 7 bases, with 13 bases between the two germline ends. The CDR3 runs 14 residues. The CDR3 sequence: CASSLVAGETTQYF. CDR3 coding DNA: TGCGCCAGCAGCTTGGTGGCAGGGGAGACGACCCAGTACTTC. Full variable domain (remainder filled in from reference TRBV5-1 and TRBJ2-5): KAGVTQTPRYLIKTRGQQVTLSCSPISGHRSVSWYQQTPGQGLQFLFEYFSETQRNKGNFPGRFSGRQFSNSRSEMNVSTLELGDSALYLCASSLVAGETTQYFGPGTRLLVL.

The chain is built from TRBV6-6 and TRBJ2-3; D unresolved. Germline V gene sequence: CDR1 MNHNY, CDR2 SVGAGI (reference sequence). The CDR3 has 15 amino acids. V lost 6 bases and J lost 0, with 13 bases in between. The CDR3 DNA sequence: TGTGCCAGCAGCCCCTACCCCTCGAGCACAGATACGCAGTATTTT. Its translation: CASSPYPSSTDTQYF.

The J gene is TRBJ1-4, the V gene TRBV5-1; perhaps TRBD1 as D (6 bases). This CDR3 comprises 15 residues. Germline V gene lookup returns CDR1 SGHRS and CDR2 YFSETQ. Trimming took 3 bases from V and 3 from J, leaving 12 bases between them. CDR3 residues: CASSSTGLANEKLFF. In DNA form, the CDR3 reads TGCGCCAGCAGCTCTACAGGGTTGGCTAATGAAAAACTGTTTTTT.

This clone was seen repeatedly, ten times or more. The J gene is TRBJ2-5, the V gene TRBV15; TRBD2 matches at 7 bases. CDR3 length: 16 residues. Unmatched junction bases numbered 9, after V lost 0 bases and J lost 5 bases. Per the germline V gene, CDR1 is LNHNV and CDR2 is YYDKDF (reference sequence). The CDR3 loop reads CATSRDRPGGMETQYF. As DNA, the CDR3 is TGTGCCACCAGCAGAGATCGACCGGGAGGTATGGAGACCCAGTACTTC.

Note on this clone: A far more abundant clone sits one base away, making this likely a read error. This CDR3 is also generated by other DNA sequences in the sample. The chain joins TRBV20-1 to TRBJ1-2, with D uncertain. V dropped 6 bases and J dropped 4 bases, with 0 bases sitting between them. Germline V gene data show CDR1 as DFQATT and CDR2 as SNEGSKA (reference sequence). This CDR3 is 8 amino acids long. Here the CDR3 DNA reads TGCAGTGCCTATGGCTACACCTTC. Translating gives CSAYGYTF.

V usage is TRBV4-1 and J usage is TRBJ2-5, with D uncertain. This CDR3 is 13 amino acids long. CDR1 and CDR2 from the germline V gene are MGHRA and YSYEKL. The V gene lost 0 bases and the J gene lost 13 bases, with 15 bases spanning the gap. CDR3 region: CASSQDAARRRYF. The CDR3 coding sequence is TGCGCCAGCAGCCAAGATGCCGCCAGACGACGGTACTTC.

The CDR3 DNA sequence: TGTGCCTGGAGTCGGTCAGGGAATAACTATGGCTACACCTTC. Encoded protein: CAWSRSGNNYGYTF. The chain carries TRBV30 and TRBJ1-2, with a tentative D call TRBD1 (5 bases). This CDR3 is built from 14 residues. Germline lookup yields CDR1 GTSNPN and CDR2 SVGIG (reference sequence). Trimming left V 2 bases short and J 1 base short, with 11 bases between. The full variable domain, its missing parts supplied by reference TRBV30 and TRBJ1-2, is SQTIHQWPATLVQPVGSPLSLECTVEGTSNPNLYWYRQAAGRGLQLLFYSVGIGQISSEVPQNLSASRPQDRQFILSSKKLLLSDSGFYLCAWSRSGNNYGYTFGSGTRLTVV.

The rearrangement links TRBV6-1 to TRBJ1-2; D unclear. The CDR3 length is 13 residues. V was pared by 6 bases and J by 1 base, with 9 bases between. Germline V gene lookup returns CDR1 MNHNS and CDR2 SASEGT. The CDR3 is CASRTGNNYGYTF. The DNA for the CDR3 is TGTGCCAGCAGGACCGGGAATAACTATGGCTACACCTTC.

This chain connects TRBV18 to TRBJ1-5; a possible D gene is TRBD1 (5 bases). The V end was cut by 2 bases, the J end by 5 bases, with 7 bases between. The CDR3 is made up of 13 amino acids. The germline gives CDR1 KGHSH, CDR2 LQKENI. In DNA, the CDR3 is TGTGCCAGCTCACCAGGGACGGATCAGCCCCAGCATTTT. This sequence encodes CASSPGTDQPQHF.